Listed below are T cell receptor beta chains from one sample, sequenced in a study of cytomegalovirus exposure and HLA in healthy donors. This table comes from immunoSEQ multiplex PCR, and its TCRdb copy is limited to in-frame clones, with some not included. Found here are about 150,000 clones, 80% to 90% of them singletons; the top ten hold 20% to 25%. Material for sequencing was PBMCs. The receptors shown here come from a man between 18 and 35 years old in good health and CMV-seropositive. Each CDR3 is given with its conserved first and last residue. D genes are given only for firm matches. Part of the rows lack a size; the others show once, few, many or a class for expanded clones.

v_gene	j_gene	abundance	d_gene	CDR3aa	CDR3nt
TRBV5-1	TRBJ2-5	NA	TRBD1	CASSWDRGDETQYF	TGCGCCAGCAGCTGGGACAGGGGAGATGAGACCCAGTACTTC
TRBV6-5	TRBJ1-6	NA	TRBD1	CASSTDRGNSPLHF	TGTGCCAGCAGCACCGACAGGGGGAATTCACCCCTCCACTTT
TRBV7-9	TRBJ2-3	NA	TRBD1	CASSLWAGQGDWTQYF	TGTGCCAGCAGCTTATGGGCGGGACAGGGGGATTGGACGCAGTATTTT
TRBV7-9	TRBJ2-5	NA	TRBD2	CASSPRLAGVGKTQYF	TGTGCCAGCAGCCCTCGCCTAGCGGGAGTGGGGAAGACCCAGTACTTC
TRBV13	TRBJ2-7	few	TRBD1	CASSPGQGVEQYF	TGTGCCAGCAGCCCGGGACAGGGTGTCGAGCAGTACTTC
TRBV4-3	TRBJ2-3	NA	NA	CASSQGPLGTQYF	TGCGCCAGCAGCCAAGGGCCTCTAGGTACGCAGTATTTT
TRBV19	TRBJ1-5	NA	NA	CASSIGQGGNQPQHF	TGTGCCAGTAGTATAGGCCAGGGTGGCAATCAGCCCCAGCATTTT
TRBV7-9	TRBJ2-3	NA	NA	CASSFRQASTTDTQYF	TGTGCCAGCAGCTTTCGACAGGCGTCCACCACAGATACGCAGTATTTT
TRBV5-1	TRBJ1-2	NA	TRBD1	CASSLYKGAEGYTF	TGCGCCAGCAGCTTGTATAAGGGGGCTGAGGGCTACACCTTC
TRBV7-3	TRBJ2-1	NA	TRBD2	CASSDGGTSGRGEQFF	TGTGCCAGCAGCGATGGAGGGACTAGCGGGAGAGGAGAGCAGTTCTTC
TRBV7-9	TRBJ1-1	NA	TRBD1	CASSLTGLNTEAFF	TGTGCCAGCAGTTTGACAGGGCTGAACACTGAAGCTTTCTTT
TRBV6-6	TRBJ1-2	NA	TRBD1	CASSTDTTGGYTF	TGTGCCAGCAGTACGGACACGACAGGGGGCTACACCTTC
TRBV6-5	TRBJ2-1	NA	TRBD2	CASSSGTSGINEQFF	TGTGCCAGCAGTTCCGGGACTAGCGGGATCAATGAGCAGTTCTTC
TRBV27	TRBJ2-2	NA	NA	CASSLFGGAGDTGELFF	TGTGCCAGCAGTTTATTCGGCGGTGCAGGGGACACCGGGGAGCTGTTTTTT
TRBV4-2	TRBJ2-7	NA	TRBD1	CASSQSSRDRGLKQYF	TGTGCCAGCAGCCAGTCGAGCCGGGACAGGGGTCTCAAGCAGTACTTC
TRBV6-5	TRBJ2-7	once	NA	CASSYRQSYEQYF	TGTGCCAGCAGTTATCGACAGTCCTACGAGCAGTACTTC
TRBV27	TRBJ1-1	few	NA	CASLSYYREGTEAFF	TGTGCCAGCCTTTCCTATTATCGGGAGGGCACTGAAGCTTTCTTT
TRBV4-3	TRBJ2-7	NA	TRBD2	CASSRVLAGGPQSNEQYF	TGCGCCAGCAGCCGCGTACTAGCGGGAGGGCCCCAGAGTAACGAGCAGTACTTC
TRBV6-5	TRBJ2-3	NA	NA	CASSYLGADTQYF	TGTGCCAGCAGTTACCTGGGGGCCGATACGCAGTATTTT
TRBV4-2	TRBJ1-2	NA	NA	CASSQDQSQVYGYTF	TGTGCCAGCAGCCAAGATCAATCCCAGGTCTATGGCTACACCTTC
TRBV18	TRBJ2-3	NA	NA	CASSPLRQSTSTDTQYF	TGTGCCAGCTCACCACTTCGACAGTCGACCAGCACAGATACGCAGTATTTT
TRBV5-6	TRBJ2-1	NA	NA	CASSDSTGLAPYNEQFF	TGTGCCAGCAGCGACTCGACGGGCCTAGCTCCCTACAATGAGCAGTTCTTC
TRBV12-5	TRBJ1-1	NA	TRBD1	CASGLGQGNTEAFF	TGTGCTAGTGGTTTAGGACAGGGGAACACTGAAGCTTTCTTT
TRBV28	TRBJ1-6	once	NA	CASRSGGSPLHF	TGTGCCAGCAGAAGCGGAGGTTCACCCCTCCACTTT
TRBV5-6	TRBJ2-3	NA	TRBD2	CASSWEGQGGTDTQYF	TGTGCCAGCAGCTGGGAGGGGCAGGGAGGCACAGATACGCAGTATTTT
TRBV7-2	TRBJ1-1	NA	NA	CASSLAGNSNTEAFF	TGTGCCAGCAGCTTAGCCGGGAACTCAAACACTGAAGCTTTCTTT
TRBV7-9	TRBJ1-1	NA	NA	CASSAGAAEAFF	TGTGCCAGCAGCGCGGGGGCGGCTGAAGCTTTCTTT
TRBV11-1	TRBJ2-5	NA	TRBD2	CASSPGLAGVETQYF	TGTGCCAGCAGCCCGGGACTAGCGGGAGTGGAGACCCAGTACTTC
TRBV9	TRBJ1-1	NA	NA	CASSVGLDTEAFF	TGTGCCAGCAGCGTAGGTCTAGACACTGAAGCTTTCTTT
TRBV18	TRBJ2-7	NA	NA	CASSPRTAADSYEQYF	TGTGCCAGCTCACCACGGACAGCGGCAGACTCCTACGAGCAGTACTTC
TRBV4-2	TRBJ2-3	NA	NA	CASSQRGFTDTQYF	TGTGCCAGCAGCCAACGGGGGTTCACAGATACGCAGTATTTT
TRBV19	TRBJ2-2	NA	NA	CASTLSNTGELFF	TGTGCTAGTACCTTATCGAACACCGGGGAGCTGTTTTTT
TRBV10-2	TRBJ2-1	NA	TRBD2	CASSLLAGVSAYNEQFF	TGCGCCAGCAGCTTACTAGCGGGAGTATCGGCCTACAATGAGCAGTTCTTC
TRBV7-6	TRBJ2-4	NA	NA	CASSLEPPTGSTKNIQYF	TGTGCCAGCAGCTTAGAGCCCCCCACAGGGTCGACCAAAAACATTCAGTACTTC
TRBV18	TRBJ2-3	once	NA	CASSSGGADTQYF	TGTGCCAGCTCATCGGGGGGCGCAGATACGCAGTATTTT
TRBV6-6	TRBJ2-1	once	TRBD1	CARAPHQGAGSEQFF	TGTGCCAGAGCCCCCCATCAGGGGGCAGGCAGTGAGCAGTTCTTC
TRBV14	TRBJ2-5	NA	NA	CASSQGFRETQYF	TGTGCCAGCAGCCAAGGATTTCGGGAGACCCAGTACTTC
TRBV13	TRBJ2-1	NA	TRBD2	CASSLVGTRAYNEQFF	TGTGCCAGCAGCTTAGTGGGGACTAGAGCGTACAATGAGCAGTTCTTC
TRBV6-6	TRBJ2-3	NA	TRBD2	CAAGASTDTQYF	TGTGCGGCGGGAGCGAGCACAGATACGCAGTATTTT
TRBV5-6	TRBJ1-1	once	NA	CASSLRQGGFRLEAFF	TGTGCCAGCAGCTTGAGGCAGGGAGGATTCCGGCTTGAAGCTTTCTTT
TRBV11-1	TRBJ2-7	few	TRBD2	CASSFSGRAYEQYF	TGTGCCAGCAGCTTTTCCGGGAGGGCTTACGAGCAGTACTTC
TRBV19	TRBJ1-1	NA	TRBD1	CASTRDRGTEAFF	TGTGCCAGTACACGGGACAGGGGCACTGAAGCTTTCTTT
TRBV7-2	TRBJ2-5	NA	TRBD2	CASSPQRGGGETQYF	TGTGCCAGCAGCCCCCAGCGGGGGGGAGGAGAGACCCAGTACTTC
TRBV7-8	TRBJ1-2	once	TRBD1	CASSRTPGQRHGYTF	TGTGCCAGCAGCAGAACCCCGGGACAGCGACATGGCTACACCTTC
TRBV19	TRBJ1-5	NA	NA	CASSRHRYSNQPQHF	TGTGCCAGTAGTAGACACAGATATAGCAATCAGCCCCAGCATTTT
TRBV5-4	TRBJ2-4	once	TRBD1	CASSLGDRGGKNIQYF	TGTGCCAGCAGCTTGGGGGACAGGGGTGGGAAAAACATTCAGTACTTC
TRBV4-3	TRBJ2-7	few	TRBD2	CASSQDTSGEVDEQYF	TGCGCCAGCAGCCAAGATACTAGCGGGGAGGTCGACGAGCAGTACTTC
TRBV5-1	TRBJ2-7	NA	TRBD2	CASSPGSGTTSGQYF	TGCGCCAGCAGCCCCGGCTCCGGGACTACGTCAGGGCAGTACTTC
TRBV6-6	TRBJ2-4	few	TRBD1	CASSYTGTGSSNIQYF	TGTGCCAGCAGTTACACCGGGACAGGGTCCAGTAACATTCAGTACTTC
TRBV18	TRBJ2-1	NA	TRBD2	CASSPPASGSSYNEQFF	TGTGCCAGCTCACCACCCGCTAGCGGTAGCTCCTACAATGAGCAGTTCTTC
TRBV15	TRBJ2-3	NA	TRBD2	CATSRSLAGVKADTQYF	TGTGCCACCAGCAGATCTCTAGCGGGGGTAAAGGCAGATACGCAGTATTTT
TRBV19	TRBJ1-2	NA	TRBD1	CASREPGQGGYGYTF	TGTGCCAGTAGAGAACCGGGACAGGGAGGGTATGGCTACACCTTC
TRBV7-9	TRBJ1-2	NA	TRBD1	CASSHRDRVGYTF	TGTGCCAGCAGCCACCGGGACAGGGTTGGCTACACCTTC
TRBV7-2	TRBJ2-7	NA	NA	CASGTGTYEQYF	TGTGCCAGCGGCACAGGGACCTACGAGCAGTACTTC
TRBV5-4	TRBJ2-1	NA	NA	CASSLRTMYNEQFF	TGTGCCAGCAGCTTGCGGACTATGTACAATGAGCAGTTCTTC
TRBV2	TRBJ2-7	NA	TRBD2	CASKAGAPYEQYF	TGTGCCAGCAAAGCGGGAGCACCCTACGAGCAGTACTTC
TRBV29-1	TRBJ2-6	NA	NA	CSVPDGAGANVLTF	TGCAGCGTTCCCGACGGAGCTGGGGCCAACGTCCTGACTTTC
TRBV18	TRBJ2-7	few	NA	CASSPRISGEQYF	TGTGCCAGCTCACCTAGAATTTCGGGCGAGCAGTACTTC
TRBV23-1	TRBJ2-3	once	NA	CASLILFPICLSDTQYF	TGCGCCAGCTTAATCTTATTTCCTATTTGCTTGTCCGATACGCAGTATTTT
TRBV6-5	TRBJ1-5	NA	TRBD1	CASQGDLNQPQHF	TGTGCCAGTCAGGGGGATCTAAATCAGCCCCAGCATTTT